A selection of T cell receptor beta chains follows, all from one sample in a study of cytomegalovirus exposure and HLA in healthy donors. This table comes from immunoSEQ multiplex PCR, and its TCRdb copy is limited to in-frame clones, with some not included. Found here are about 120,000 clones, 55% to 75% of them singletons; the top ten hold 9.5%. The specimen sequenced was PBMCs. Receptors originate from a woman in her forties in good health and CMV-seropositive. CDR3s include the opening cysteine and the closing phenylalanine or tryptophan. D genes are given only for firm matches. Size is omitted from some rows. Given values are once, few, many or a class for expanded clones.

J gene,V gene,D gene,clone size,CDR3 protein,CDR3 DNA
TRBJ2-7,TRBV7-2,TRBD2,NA,CASRLLAGGAYEQYF,TGTGCCAGCAGGTTACTAGCGGGTGGCGCCTACGAGCAGTACTTC
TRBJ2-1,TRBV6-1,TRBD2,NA,CASRVTSGRMGEQFF,TGTGCCAGCAGGGTGACTAGCGGGAGAATGGGTGAGCAGTTCTTC
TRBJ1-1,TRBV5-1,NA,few,CASSLQTGNTEAFF,TGCGCCAGCAGCTTACAAACAGGGAACACTGAAGCTTTCTTT
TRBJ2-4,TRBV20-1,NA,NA,CSARYSGLWGF,TGCAGTGCTAGGTATAGCGGCCTATGGGGCTTC
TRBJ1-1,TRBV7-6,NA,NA,CASSLVADTEAFF,TGTGCCAGCAGCTTAGTAGCAGACACTGAAGCTTTCTTT
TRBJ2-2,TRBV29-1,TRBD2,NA,CSVKTSGTYTGELFF,TGCAGCGTTAAGACTAGCGGGACTTACACCGGGGAGCTGTTTTTT
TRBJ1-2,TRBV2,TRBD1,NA,CASSEAGTVGYGYTF,TGTGCCAGCAGTGAAGCGGGGACAGTGGGCTATGGCTACACCTTC
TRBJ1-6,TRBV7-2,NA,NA,CASSYDSNDSPLHF,TGTGCCAGCAGCTACGACAGTAATGATTCACCCCTCCACTTT
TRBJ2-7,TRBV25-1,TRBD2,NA,CASSGPGLAGGPGYEQYF,TGTGCCAGCAGTGGGCCCGGACTAGCGGGAGGGCCGGGCTACGAGCAGTACTTC
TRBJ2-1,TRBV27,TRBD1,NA,CASGDSPNNEQFF,TGTGCCAGTGGGGACAGCCCAAACAATGAGCAGTTCTTC
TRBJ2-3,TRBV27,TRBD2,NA,CASSTIRAGLAGEVTSTDTQYF,TGTGCCAGCAGTACAATCCGGGCGGGGCTAGCGGGAGAGGTGACTAGCACAGATACGCAGTATTTT
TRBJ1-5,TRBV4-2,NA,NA,CASSQELAVDSNQPQHF,TGTGCCAGCAGCCAAGAATTGGCGGTAGATAGCAATCAGCCCCAGCATTTT
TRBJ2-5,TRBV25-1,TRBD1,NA,CASSEAAGQGETQYF,TGTGCCAGCAGTGAGGCAGCGGGACAGGGGGAGACCCAGTACTTC
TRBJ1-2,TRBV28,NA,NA,CASSISDGQNHYGYTF,TGTGCCAGCAGTATATCCGATGGACAGAACCACTATGGCTACACCTTC
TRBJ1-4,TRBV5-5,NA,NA,CASSLRDTVRDEKLFF,TGTGCCAGCAGCTTGAGGGACACAGTACGGGATGAAAAACTGTTTTTT
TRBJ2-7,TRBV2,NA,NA,CASSPGQRGSGLDEQYF,TGTGCCAGCAGTCCCGGACAGAGGGGCTCCGGTCTGGACGAGCAGTACTTC
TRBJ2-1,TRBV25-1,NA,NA,CASSGETTLASSYNEQFF,TGTGCCAGCAGTGGTGAAACTACCCTCGCCAGCTCCTACAATGAGCAGTTCTTC
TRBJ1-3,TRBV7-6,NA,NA,CASSPNVNKISGNTIYF,TGTGCCAGCAGCCCTAATGTGAATAAAATCTCTGGAAACACCATATATTTT
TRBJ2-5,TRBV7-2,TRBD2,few,CASSPQTSGMGETQYF,TGTGCCAGCAGCCCGCAGACTAGCGGGATGGGTGAGACCCAGTACTTC
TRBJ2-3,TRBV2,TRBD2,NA,CAGGGLAAVGDTQYF,TGTGCCGGAGGGGGACTAGCGGCCGTCGGTGATACGCAGTATTTT
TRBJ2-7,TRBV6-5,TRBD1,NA,CASSYPRQGAGYEQYF,TGTGCCAGCAGTTACCCAAGACAGGGGGCTGGCTACGAGCAGTACTTC
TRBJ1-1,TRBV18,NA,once,CASSPDSEQNTEAFF,TGTGCCAGCTCACCAGATTCCGAACAGAACACTGAAGCTTTCTTT
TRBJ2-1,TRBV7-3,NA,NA,CASSLTPSNEQFF,TGTGCCAGCAGCTTAACCCCTTCCAATGAGCAGTTCTTC
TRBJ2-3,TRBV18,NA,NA,CASSPEKNTQYF,TGTGCCAGCTCACCCGAGAAAAATACGCAGTATTTT
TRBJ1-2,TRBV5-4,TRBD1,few,CASSPPPGQGAYYGYTF,TGTGCCAGCAGTCCACCACCGGGACAGGGGGCCTACTATGGCTACACCTTC
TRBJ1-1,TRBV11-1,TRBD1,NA,CASSLDRGNTEAFF,TGTGCCAGCAGCCTCGACAGGGGCAACACTGAAGCTTTCTTT
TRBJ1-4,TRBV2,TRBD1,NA,CASNLVRDRGLATNEKLFF,TGTGCCAGCAATTTAGTCCGGGACAGGGGTCTTGCAACTAATGAAAAACTGTTTTTT
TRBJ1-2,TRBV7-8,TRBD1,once,CASGDSRGYTF,TGTGCCAGCGGGGACAGCCGCGGCTACACCTTC
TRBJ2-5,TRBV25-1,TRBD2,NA,CASSWPKGEGETQYF,TGTGCCAGCAGTTGGCCAAAAGGGGAGGGTGAGACCCAGTACTTC
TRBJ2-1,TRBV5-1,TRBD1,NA,CASSLVSPGTGDTYNEQFF,TGCGCCAGCAGCTTGGTATCCCCTGGGACAGGCGATACCTACAATGAGCAGTTCTTC
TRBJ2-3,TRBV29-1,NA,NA,CSVASGTDTQYF,TGCAGCGTTGCTAGCGGCACAGATACGCAGTATTTT
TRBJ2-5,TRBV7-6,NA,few,CASSLFGRGETQYF,TGTGCCAGCAGCTTATTCGGGAGAGGGGAGACCCAGTACTTC
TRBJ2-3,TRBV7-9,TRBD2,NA,CASSPRGLAHTQYF,TGTGCCAGCAGCCCCCGGGGACTAGCTCATACGCAGTATTTT
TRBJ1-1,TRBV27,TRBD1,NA,CASSPWTGGYVEGTEAFF,TGTGCCAGCAGTCCATGGACAGGAGGATACGTAGAAGGCACTGAAGCTTTCTTT
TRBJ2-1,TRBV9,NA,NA,CASSQGNNEQFF,TGTGCCAGCAGCCAGGGGAACAATGAGCAGTTCTTC
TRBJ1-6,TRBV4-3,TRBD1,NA,CASSQDFAGTGNSPLHF,TGCGCCAGCAGCCAAGATTTTGCAGGGACAGGGAATTCACCCCTCCACTTT
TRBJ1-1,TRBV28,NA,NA,CASSSPGWAEAFF,TGTGCCAGCAGTTCGCCCGGGTGGGCTGAAGCTTTCTTT
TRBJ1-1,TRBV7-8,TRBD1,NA,CASSGQQGAGGTEAFF,TGTGCCAGCAGCGGTCAACAGGGGGCTGGGGGCACTGAAGCTTTCTTT
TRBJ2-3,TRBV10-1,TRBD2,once,CASSESALAGEQSTDTQYF,TGCGCCAGCAGTGAGTCGGCCCTAGCGGGAGAACAAAGCACAGATACGCAGTATTTT
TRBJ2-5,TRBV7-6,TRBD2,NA,CASSPTLAGGPETQYF,TGTGCCAGCAGCCCTACGCTAGCGGGAGGGCCGGAGACCCAGTACTTC
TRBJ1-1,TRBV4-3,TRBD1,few,CASSPRTGGGTEAFF,TGCGCCAGCAGCCCACGGACAGGGGGAGGTACTGAAGCTTTCTTT
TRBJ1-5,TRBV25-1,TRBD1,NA,CATGQGDSNQPQHF,TGTGCCACCGGGCAGGGGGATAGCAATCAGCCCCAGCATTTT
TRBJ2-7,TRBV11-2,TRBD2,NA,CASSTSGGYEQYF,TGTGCCAGCAGCACTAGCGGAGGCTACGAGCAGTACTTC
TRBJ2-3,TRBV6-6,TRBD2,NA,CASSYSGLADTDTQYF,TGTGCCAGCAGTTACTCGGGGCTAGCGGACACAGATACGCAGTATTTT
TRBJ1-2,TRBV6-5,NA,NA,CASTTKRGLSGYTF,TGTGCCAGCACCACAAAGAGGGGACTAAGCGGCTACACCTTC
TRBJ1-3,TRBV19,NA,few,CASSIDLATVPMGNTIYF,TGTGCCAGTAGTATAGATCTGGCGACAGTACCTATGGGAAACACCATATATTTT
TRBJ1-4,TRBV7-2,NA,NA,CASSLQGREDEKLFF,TGTGCCAGCAGCTTACAAGGCAGGGAGGATGAAAAACTGTTTTTT
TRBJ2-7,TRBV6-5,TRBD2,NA,CASRKTSGYEQYF,TGTGCCAGCAGAAAGACTAGCGGCTACGAGCAGTACTTC
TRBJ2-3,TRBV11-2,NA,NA,CASSLAEYTQYF,TGTGCCAGCAGCTTAGCGGAGTATACGCAGTATTTT
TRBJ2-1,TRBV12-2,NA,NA,CASRSRPGLAGFGQFF,TGTGCAAGTCGCTCTCGGCCGGGACTAGCGGGATTTGGGCAGTTCTTC
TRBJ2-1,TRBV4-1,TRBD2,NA,CASSRTRLASYNEQFF,TGCGCCAGCAGCAGGACCCGACTAGCGTCGTACAATGAGCAGTTCTTC
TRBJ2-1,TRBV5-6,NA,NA,CASSSPRRGYNEQFF,TGTGCCAGCAGCTCCCCCCGGAGGGGATACAATGAGCAGTTCTTC
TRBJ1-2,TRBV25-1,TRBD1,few,CASSAHGTGDGYTF,TGTGCCAGCAGCGCACACGGGACAGGGGATGGCTACACCTTC
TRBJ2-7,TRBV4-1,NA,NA,CASSQDTGSGYEQYF,TGCGCCAGCAGCCAAGATACAGGGTCAGGCTACGAGCAGTACTTC
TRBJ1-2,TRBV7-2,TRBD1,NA,CASSYGQDIGYTF,TGTGCCAGCAGCTACGGACAGGACATCGGCTACACCTTC
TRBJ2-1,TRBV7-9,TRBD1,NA,CASSGTGVYNEQFF,TGTGCCAGCAGCGGGACAGGGGTTTACAATGAGCAGTTCTTC
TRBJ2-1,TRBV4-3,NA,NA,CASSQEGVADYNEQFF,TGCGCCAGCAGCCAAGAAGGAGTAGCGGATTACAATGAGCAGTTCTTC
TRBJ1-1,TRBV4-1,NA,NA,CASSQWTGVNTEAFF,TGCGCCAGCAGCCAGTGGACTGGAGTGAACACTGAAGCTTTCTTT
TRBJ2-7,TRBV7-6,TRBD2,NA,CASSFEGLAGGEQYF,TGTGCCAGCAGCTTTGAGGGACTAGCGGGAGGCGAGCAGTACTTC
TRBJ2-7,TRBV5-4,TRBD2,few,CASSLQAGGASEQYF,TGTGCCAGCAGCCTCCAAGCGGGAGGAGCGTCCGAGCAGTACTTC